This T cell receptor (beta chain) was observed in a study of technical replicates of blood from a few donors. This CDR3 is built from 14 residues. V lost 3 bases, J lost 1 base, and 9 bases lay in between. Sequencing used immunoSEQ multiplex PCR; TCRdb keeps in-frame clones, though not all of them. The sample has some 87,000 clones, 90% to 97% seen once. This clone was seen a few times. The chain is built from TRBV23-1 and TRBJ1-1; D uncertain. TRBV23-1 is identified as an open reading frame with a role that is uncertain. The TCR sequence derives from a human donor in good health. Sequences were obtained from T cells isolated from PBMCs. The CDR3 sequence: CASSQSTQNTEAFF. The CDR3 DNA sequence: TGCGCCAGCAGTCAGTCGACACAGAACACTGAAGCTTTCTTT.